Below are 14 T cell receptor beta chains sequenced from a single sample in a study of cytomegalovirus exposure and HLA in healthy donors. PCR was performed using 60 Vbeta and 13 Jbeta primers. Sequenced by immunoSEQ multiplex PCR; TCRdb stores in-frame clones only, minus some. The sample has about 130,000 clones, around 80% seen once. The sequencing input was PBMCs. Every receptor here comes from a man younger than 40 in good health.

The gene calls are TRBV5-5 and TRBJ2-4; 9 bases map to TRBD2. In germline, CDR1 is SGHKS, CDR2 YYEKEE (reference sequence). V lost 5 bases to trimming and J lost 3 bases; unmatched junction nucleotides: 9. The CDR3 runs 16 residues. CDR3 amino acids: CASRLAGTLGKNIQYF. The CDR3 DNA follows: TGTGCCAGCAGGCTAGCGGGAACCTTGGGCAAAAACATTCAGTACTTC.

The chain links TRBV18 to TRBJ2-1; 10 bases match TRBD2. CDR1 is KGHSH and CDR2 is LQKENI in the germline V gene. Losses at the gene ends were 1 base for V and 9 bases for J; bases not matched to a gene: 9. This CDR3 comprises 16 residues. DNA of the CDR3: TGTGCCAGCTCACCACTATGGACTAGCGGAAAGGGTGAGCAGTTCTTC. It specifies CASSPLWTSGKGEQFF.

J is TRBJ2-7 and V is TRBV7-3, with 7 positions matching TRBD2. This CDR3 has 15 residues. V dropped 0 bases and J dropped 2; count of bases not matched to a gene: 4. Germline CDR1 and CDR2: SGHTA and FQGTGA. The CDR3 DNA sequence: TGTGCCAGCAGCTTAACGGGAGGGCCCCCCTACGAGCAGTACTTC. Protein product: CASSLTGGPPYEQYF.

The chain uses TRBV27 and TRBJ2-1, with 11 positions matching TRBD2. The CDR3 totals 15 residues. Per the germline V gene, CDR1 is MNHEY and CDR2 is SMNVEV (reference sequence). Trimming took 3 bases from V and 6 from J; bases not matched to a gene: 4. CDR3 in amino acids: CASSFLAGGTNEQFF. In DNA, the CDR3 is TGTGCCAGCAGTTTTCTAGCGGGAGGTACCAATGAGCAGTTCTTC.

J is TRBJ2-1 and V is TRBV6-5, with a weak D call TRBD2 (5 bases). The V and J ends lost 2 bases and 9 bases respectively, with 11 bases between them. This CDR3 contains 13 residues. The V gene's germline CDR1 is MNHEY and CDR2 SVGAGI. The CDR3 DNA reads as TGTGCCAGCAGTTACGCCACGGGGAGTGAGCAGTTCTTC. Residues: CASSYATGSEQFF.

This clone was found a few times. In DNA, the CDR3 is TGTGCCAGCAGCTTAGGGGGGAGGGAGGACACCGGGGAGCTGTTTTTT. Translating it yields CASSLGGREDTGELFF. The chain is built from TRBV11-3 and TRBJ2-2, with 7 nucleotides matching TRBD2. The germline gives CDR1 SGHNT, CDR2 YENEEA. Trimming took 1 base from V and 3 from J; bases not matched to a gene: 5. The CDR3 extends over 16 amino acids.

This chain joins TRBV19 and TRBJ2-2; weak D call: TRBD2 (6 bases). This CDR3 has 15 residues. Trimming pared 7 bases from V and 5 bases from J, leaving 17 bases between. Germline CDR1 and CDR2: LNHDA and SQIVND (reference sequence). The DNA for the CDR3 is TGTGCCAGTACCTACAGTCCCAGCGGGACCGGGGAGCTGTTTTTT. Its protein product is CASTYSPSGTGELFF.

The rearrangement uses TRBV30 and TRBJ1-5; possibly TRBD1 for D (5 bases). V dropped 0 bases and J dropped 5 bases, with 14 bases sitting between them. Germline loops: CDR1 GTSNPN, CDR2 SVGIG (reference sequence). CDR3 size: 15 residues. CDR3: CAWSVPGRLHQPQHF. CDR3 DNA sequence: TGTGCCTGGAGTGTTCCAGGGAGGTTACATCAGCCCCAGCATTTT.

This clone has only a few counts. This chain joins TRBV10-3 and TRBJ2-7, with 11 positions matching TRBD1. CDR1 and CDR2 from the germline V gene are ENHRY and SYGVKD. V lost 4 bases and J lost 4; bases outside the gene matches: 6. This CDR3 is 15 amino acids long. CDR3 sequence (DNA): TGTGCCATCAGTGGGGGGACAGGGGGTTCGTACGAGCAGTACTTC. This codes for CAISGGTGGSYEQYF.

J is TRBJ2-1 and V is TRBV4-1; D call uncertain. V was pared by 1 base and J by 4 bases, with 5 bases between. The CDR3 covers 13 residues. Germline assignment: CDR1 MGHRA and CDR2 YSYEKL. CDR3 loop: CASSQGLYNEQFF. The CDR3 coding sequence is TGCGCCAGCAGCCAAGGTTTATACAATGAGCAGTTCTTC.

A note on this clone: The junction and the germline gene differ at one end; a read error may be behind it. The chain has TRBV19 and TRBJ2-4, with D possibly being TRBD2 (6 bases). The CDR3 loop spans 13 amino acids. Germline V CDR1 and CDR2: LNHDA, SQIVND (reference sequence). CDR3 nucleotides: TGTGCCAGTAGCGAACTAGCCAAAAGCATTCAGTACTTC. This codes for CASSELAKSIQYF.

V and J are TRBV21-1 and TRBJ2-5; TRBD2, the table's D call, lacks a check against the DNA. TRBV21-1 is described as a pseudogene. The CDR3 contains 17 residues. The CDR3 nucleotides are TGTGCCAGCAGCAAAACACGGTCGGACTTCAGGCCGGGGACCCAGTACTTC. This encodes CASSKTRSDFRPGTQYF.

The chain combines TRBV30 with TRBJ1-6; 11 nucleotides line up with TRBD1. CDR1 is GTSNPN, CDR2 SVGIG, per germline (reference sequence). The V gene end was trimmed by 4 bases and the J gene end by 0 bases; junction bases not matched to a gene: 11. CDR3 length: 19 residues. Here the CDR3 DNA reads TGTGCCTGGACACTCCCAGGACAGGGGGCTTACTCCTATAATTCACCCCTCCACTTT. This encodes CAWTLPGQGAYSYNSPLHF.

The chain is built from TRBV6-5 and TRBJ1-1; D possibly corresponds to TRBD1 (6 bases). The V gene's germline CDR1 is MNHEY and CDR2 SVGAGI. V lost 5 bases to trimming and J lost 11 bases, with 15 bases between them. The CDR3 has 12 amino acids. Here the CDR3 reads CASSPQGRGAFF. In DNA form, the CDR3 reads TGTGCCAGCAGTCCACAGGGTAGGGGGGCTTTCTTT.